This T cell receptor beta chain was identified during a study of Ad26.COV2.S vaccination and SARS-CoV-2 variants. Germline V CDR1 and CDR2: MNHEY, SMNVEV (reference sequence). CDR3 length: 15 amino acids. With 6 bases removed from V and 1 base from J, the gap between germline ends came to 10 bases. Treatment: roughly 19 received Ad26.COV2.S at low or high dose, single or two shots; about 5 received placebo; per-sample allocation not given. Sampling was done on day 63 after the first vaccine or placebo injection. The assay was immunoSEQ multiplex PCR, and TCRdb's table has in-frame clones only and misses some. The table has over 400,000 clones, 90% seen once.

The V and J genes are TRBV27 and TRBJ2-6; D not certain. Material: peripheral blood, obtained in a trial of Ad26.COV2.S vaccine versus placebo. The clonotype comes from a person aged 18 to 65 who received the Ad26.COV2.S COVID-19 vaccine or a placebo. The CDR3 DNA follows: TGTGCCAGCAGCAGATCGAAATCTGGGGCCAACGTCCTGACTTTC. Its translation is CASSRSKSGANVLTF.